Sequencing of this T cell receptor (beta chain) was carried out in a study of memory CD4+ T cells and cytomegalovirus serostatus. Study-wide results and limits: Each of 65 to 70 CMV-associated TCRbeta sequences occurred in one to five individuals.

Germline loops: CDR1 SGDLS, CDR2 YYNGEE. V was pared by 4 bases and J by 5 bases, with 11 bases of the junction left unmatched. The CDR3 has 16 residues. Note on this clone: The antigen is undetermined.

The sort gate was single viable CD3+CD4+CD8-CD45RO+ cells for memory CD4+ T cells. The table came from immunoSEQ multiplex PCR; TCRdb's copy has only in-frame clones and leaves some out. Of roughly 60,000 clones in the sample, roughly 77% were seen once. The TCR originated in an adult in good health and CMV-seronegative. The rearrangement links TRBV9 to TRBJ2-1, with 8 bases fitting TRBD2. The sample comprised memory CD4+ T cells from blood. This CDR3 is CASSPFTSGVNNEQFF. The CDR3 DNA reads TGTGCCAGCAGCCCCTTTACTAGCGGAGTGAACAATGAGCAGTTCTTC.